Listed below are T cell receptor beta chains from one sample, sequenced in a study of persistence of HIV-infected CD4 T cells. Antigens of these TCRs are unknown. Repertoires were generated with immunoSEQ multiplex PCR, while TCRdb's copy carries only in-frame clones and drops some. The repertoire has fewer than 45,000 clones, 88% of them found once; the top ten carry 0.4% to 0.6%. This specimen was CD4+ T cells sorted from PBMCs after roughly 20-hour stimulation, taken from a patient who received antiretroviral therapy. The receptor set was obtained from an adult woman with HIV who was CMV-seropositive. Both conserved end residues are part of each CDR3. The D gene is left open where the match is weak. Clone size appears in some rows only: once, few, many, or a class for an expanded clone.

clone_size: NA
j_call: TRBJ1-2
v_call: TRBV29-1
d_call: NA
cdr3_aa: CSVEGGYGYTF
cdr3_nt: TGCAGCGTTGAGGGGGGCTATGGCTACACCTTC

clone_size: NA
j_call: TRBJ1-6
v_call: TRBV11-2
d_call: TRBD1
cdr3_aa: CASSRGQGVRSYNSPLHF
cdr3_nt: TGTGCCAGCAGCCGAGGACAGGGCGTTAGGTCCTATAATTCACCCCTCCACTTT

clone_size: NA
j_call: TRBJ1-4
v_call: TRBV18
d_call: NA
cdr3_aa: CASSPLGSQNEKLFF
cdr3_nt: TGTGCCAGCTCACCTCTCGGTAGCCAAAATGAAAAACTGTTTTTT

clone_size: NA
j_call: TRBJ1-3
v_call: TRBV9
d_call: NA
cdr3_aa: CASSVGQGNTIYF
cdr3_nt: TGTGCCAGCAGCGTAGGTCAGGGAAACACCATATATTTT

clone_size: NA
j_call: TRBJ1-1
v_call: TRBV12-5
d_call: NA
cdr3_aa: CASGLGQPNTEAFF
cdr3_nt: TGTGCTAGTGGTTTAGGACAGCCGAACACTGAAGCTTTCTTT

clone_size: few
j_call: TRBJ1-1
v_call: TRBV10-3
d_call: NA
cdr3_aa: CAISESMNTEAFF
cdr3_nt: TGTGCCATCAGTGAGTCGATGAACACTGAAGCTTTCTTT

clone_size: NA
j_call: TRBJ1-1
v_call: TRBV9
d_call: TRBD1
cdr3_aa: CASSARTGGGNTEAFF
cdr3_nt: TGTGCCAGCAGCGCCCGGACAGGGGGGGGGAACACTGAAGCTTTCTTT

clone_size: NA
j_call: TRBJ2-7
v_call: TRBV6-6
d_call: NA
cdr3_aa: CASSLSHRQYEQYF
cdr3_nt: TGTGCCAGCAGTCTCTCTCACCGCCAGTACGAGCAGTACTTC

clone_size: NA
j_call: TRBJ1-5
v_call: TRBV24-1
d_call: NA
cdr3_aa: CATSAERDQPQHF
cdr3_nt: TGTGCCACCAGTGCTGAGAGGGATCAGCCCCAGCATTTT

clone_size: NA
j_call: TRBJ2-5
v_call: TRBV5-1
d_call: TRBD1
cdr3_aa: CASSFIGTEGRETQYF
cdr3_nt: TGCGCCAGCAGCTTTATAGGGACAGAAGGCCGAGAGACCCAGTACTTC